This T cell receptor beta chain was profiled in a study of blood T cell repertoires in COVID-19. Overall study context: From T cells, B-cell-depleted T cells, or PBMCs came the material, which was cDNA or gDNA.

Germline V lookup: CDR1 MNHEY, CDR2 SVGAGI. V was cut by 8 bases and J by 2 bases, with 10 bases left in between. The CDR3 sequence is 13 residues long. Recruits, aged about 18 to 90 years, lived in 24 US areas. Self-reported history from a screening survey and questionnaire set each donor's cohort. Per the original data handling: For nucleated cells, counts were estimated from reference gene primer amplification. The table came from immunoSEQ multiplex PCR; TCRdb's copy has only in-frame clones and leaves some out. V, J and clone size are those of that table, while D and trimming were read from the DNA. This table has 200,000 to 300,000 clones, approximately 85% appearing once. The count of this clone is one.

The sequence was collected from a woman aged 45 to 65 with acute COVID-19. The genes are TRBV6-5 and TRBJ1-5, with a possible D match to TRBD1 (6 bases). Sequenced input: PBMCs or T cells enriched from blood (not recorded which). In DNA form, the CDR3 reads TGTGCCAGCCGGACAGCGGGCAATCAGCCCCAGCATTTT. Translating it yields CASRTAGNQPQHF.